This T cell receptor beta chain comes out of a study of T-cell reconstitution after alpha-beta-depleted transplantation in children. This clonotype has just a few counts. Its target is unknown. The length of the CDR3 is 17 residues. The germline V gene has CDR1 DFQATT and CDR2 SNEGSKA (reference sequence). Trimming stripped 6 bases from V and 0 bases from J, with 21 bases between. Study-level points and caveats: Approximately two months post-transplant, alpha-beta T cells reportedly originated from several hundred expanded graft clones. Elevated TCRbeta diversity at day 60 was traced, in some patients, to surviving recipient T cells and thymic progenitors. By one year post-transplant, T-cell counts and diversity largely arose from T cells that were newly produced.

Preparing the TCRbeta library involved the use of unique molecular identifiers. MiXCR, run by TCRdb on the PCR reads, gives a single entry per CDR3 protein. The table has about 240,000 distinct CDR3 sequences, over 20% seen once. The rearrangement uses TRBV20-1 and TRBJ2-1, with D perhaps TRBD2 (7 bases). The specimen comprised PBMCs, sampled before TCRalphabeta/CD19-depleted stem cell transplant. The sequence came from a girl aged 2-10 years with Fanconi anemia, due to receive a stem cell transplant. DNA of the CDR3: TGCAGTGCAGGGGGGGGCAGTCCCCTTAGCTCCTACAATGAGCAGTTCTTC. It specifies CSAGGGSPLSSYNEQFF.